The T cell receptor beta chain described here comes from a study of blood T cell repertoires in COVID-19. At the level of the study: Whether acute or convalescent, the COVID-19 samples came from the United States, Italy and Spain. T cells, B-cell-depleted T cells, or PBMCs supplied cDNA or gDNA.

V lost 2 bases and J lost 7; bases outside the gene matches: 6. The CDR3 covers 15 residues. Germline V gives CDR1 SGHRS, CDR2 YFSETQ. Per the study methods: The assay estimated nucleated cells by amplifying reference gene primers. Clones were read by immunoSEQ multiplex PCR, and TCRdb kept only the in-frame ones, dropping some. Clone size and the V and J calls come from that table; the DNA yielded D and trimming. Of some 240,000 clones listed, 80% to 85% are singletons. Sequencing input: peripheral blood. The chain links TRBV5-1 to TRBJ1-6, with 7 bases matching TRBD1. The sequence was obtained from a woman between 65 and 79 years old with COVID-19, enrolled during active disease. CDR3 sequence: CASSFRQGWNSPLHF. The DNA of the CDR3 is TGCGCCAGCAGCTTTCGACAGGGATGGAATTCACCCCTCCACTTT.